The 31 T cell receptor beta chains given below trace back to one sample, sequenced in a study of T cells in Graves' hyperthyroidism and ophthalmopathy. RNA transcripts gave rise to amplified TCR beta CDR3 regions. The HTBI primer set served for first-round RT-PCR of the TCR CDR3. TCRdb itself ran the multiplex PCR reads through MiXCR, one entry per CDR3 protein. The table records hundreds of thousands of distinct CDR3 sequences, around 25% of them present only once. The source material was blood. The receptor set was obtained from a middle-aged woman with Graves' ophthalmopathy.

As concerns this clonotype: The junction departs from the called germline gene at one end, perhaps through a read error. The rearrangement joins TRBV9 to TRBJ2-7; 11 nucleotides align to TRBD2. Germline assignment: CDR1 SGDLS and CDR2 YYNGEE. This CDR3 has 17 amino acids. CDR3 bases: TGTGCCAGCATCGTAGCTCCCATAGCGGGAGGGCCACACGTGCAGTACTTC. Its translation is CASIVAPIAGGPHVQYF.

This clonotype occurred a few times. The CDR3 DNA is TGTGCCAGCAGTCTCCAGGGGGGGGGCTACGAGCAGTACTTC. Translation gives CASSLQGGGYEQYF. The chain recombines TRBV12-3 or TRBV12-4 with TRBJ2-7, with D perhaps given as TRBD1 or TRBD2 (7 bases each). The CDR3 runs to 14 residues. Trimming removed 5 bases at V and 3 bases at J, with 14 bases between.

This clonotype was observed a few times. This sequence joins TRBV6-5 and TRBJ1-2; D is ambiguous. Looked up from germline, CDR1 is MNHEY and CDR2 is SVGAGI. This CDR3 is 14 amino acids long. Trimming took 0 bases from V and 2 from J, leaving 7 bases between them. CDR3 in amino acids: CASSYSKANYGYTF. The CDR3 nucleotides are TGTGCCAGCAGTTACTCGAAGGCCAACTATGGCTACACCTTC.

Note on this clonotype: This sequence may be a read error, since a much larger clone differs from it by one base. DNA for the CDR3: TGCAGCGTTGATCTGGCGGCACAGGGGAGATACGAGCAGTACTTC. It yields the protein CSVDLAAQGRYEQYF. The chain combines TRBV29-1 with TRBJ2-7; TRBD1 aligns across 7 bases. V lost 3 bases and J lost 4; bases outside the gene matches: 12. Per the germline V gene, CDR1 is SQVTM and CDR2 is ANQGSEA. The CDR3 length is 15 residues.

This clonotype was counted ten times or more. This may be a read error: a much more frequent sequence differs by one nucleotide. This chain uses TRBV27 with TRBJ1-3; D not certain. The germline CDR1 and CDR2 sequences are MNHEY and SMNVEV (reference sequence). This CDR3 is 13 amino acids long. The CDR3 sequence is CACSLRAGNTIYF. The CDR3 DNA reads TGTGCCTGCAGTCTTAGGGCTGGAAACACCATATATTTT.

This clonotype was counted ten times or more. J is TRBJ2-7 and V is TRBV5-1, with 7 bases lining up with TRBD1. V dropped 6 bases and J dropped 0; count of bases not matched to a gene: 6. This CDR3 is built from 14 residues. Germline CDR1 is SGHRS and CDR2 is YFSETQ. The CDR3 DNA follows: TGCGCCAGCAACACAGGGGCTACCTCCTACGAGCAGTACTTC. Protein sequence: CASNTGATSYEQYF.

The sample holds a few counts of this clonotype. This chain uses TRBV11-2 with TRBJ1-1; possibly TRBD1 for D (6 bases). The CDR3 extends over 14 amino acids. V shed 0 bases and J shed 5 bases, with 10 bases lying between them. Per germline, CDR1 SGHAT and CDR2 FQNNGV. The CDR3 region has the DNA TGTGCCAGCAGCTTAGAGGGGGCAGGGACTGAAGCTTTCTTT. It yields the protein CASSLEGAGTEAFF.

This clonotype was seen many times. V and J are TRBV7-8 and TRBJ2-2; 7 nucleotides line up with TRBD2. V was clipped by 2 bases and J by 5 bases; unmatched bases: 2. The CDR3 totals 14 residues. Germline assignment: CDR1 SGHVS and CDR2 FQNEAQ. CDR3 residues: CASSLSGNTGELFF. DNA for the CDR3: TGTGCCAGCAGCTTAAGCGGGAATACCGGGGAGCTGTTTTTT.

The chain uses TRBV19 and TRBJ2-7; TRBD2 agrees at 7 bases. The length of the CDR3 is 16 residues. Germline values: CDR1 LNHDA, CDR2 SQIVND (reference sequence). After removal of 6 bases from V and 2 bases from J, the junction contained 13 bases not matched to a gene. The CDR3 bases are TGTGCCAGTAGGGGCCTCGAGCGGGGCCTTACCTACGAGCAGTACTTC. As protein: CASRGLERGLTYEQYF.

The chain links TRBV4-2 to TRBJ2-7; 7 nucleotides align to TRBD1. V lost 4 bases to trimming and J lost 3 bases; unmatched junction nucleotides: 12. The CDR3 totals 16 residues. Germline V gene sequence: CDR1 LGHNA, CDR2 YNFKEQ. The DNA of the CDR3 is TGTGCCAGCAGCCGTTATCCGGGACAGCCCCTCTACGAGCAGTACTTC. This translates into CASSRYPGQPLYEQYF.

V and J are TRBV28 and TRBJ1-1, with TRBD1 matching 9 bases. Looked up from germline, CDR1 is MDHEN and CDR2 is SYDVKM. This CDR3 has 16 amino acids. V shed 3 bases and J 2 bases; nucleotides not matched to a gene: 7. CDR3 sequence (DNA): TGTGCCAGCAGTTTGGATAGGGACAGGGTTAACACTGAAGCTTTCTTT. Amino acid sequence: CASSLDRDRVNTEAFF.

This clonotype was found many times. V gene TRBV6-5 combines with J gene TRBJ2-2; 9 positions match TRBD2. Per the germline V gene, CDR1 is MNHEY and CDR2 is SVGAGI. CDR3 length: 16 residues. V trimming: 5 bases; J trimming: 0 bases; junction bases outside the gene matches: 4. The CDR3, as DNA: TGTGCCAGCAGTACGGCGGGGGGGGCGAACACCGGGGAGCTGTTTTTT. As protein: CASSTAGGANTGELFF.

This clonotype was seen at least ten times. The rearrangement links TRBV3-1 to TRBJ1-6, with unresolved D. From germline, CDR1 is LGHDT and CDR2 YNNKEL (reference sequence). V lost 1 base to trimming and J lost 7 bases, with 11 bases between them. The CDR3 contains 15 residues. The CDR3: CASSQVAGLNSPLHF. CDR3 sequence (DNA): TGTGCCAGCAGCCAAGTTGCGGGGTTGAATTCACCCCTCCACTTT.

The CDR3 reads CASSWARNTGELFF. The CDR3 bases are TGTGCCAGCAGTTGGGCAAGGAACACCGGGGAGCTGTTTTTT. The rearrangement uses TRBV27 and TRBJ2-2; D unresolved. The germline CDR1 and CDR2 sequences are MNHEY and SMNVEV (reference sequence). Trimming took 4 bases from V and 1 from J, leaving 7 bases between them. This CDR3 is 14 amino acids long.

The chain uses TRBV28 and TRBJ2-1, with a possible D match to TRBD2 (7 bases). The CDR3 runs 14 residues. Germline loops: CDR1 MDHEN, CDR2 SYDVKM. Trimming removed 3 bases from V and 6 bases from J, with 12 bases in between. In DNA form, the CDR3 reads TGTGCCAGCAGTTTGGGAGGGGGGGGCAATGAGCAGTTCTTC. Its translation: CASSLGGGGNEQFF.

This clonotype has ten or more counts. The chain joins TRBV20-1 to TRBJ1-3; the D is unclear. V was clipped by 6 bases and J by 0 bases, with 15 bases between them. The CDR3 is 15 amino acids. Germline lookup yields CDR1 DFQATT and CDR2 SNEGSKA (reference sequence). The CDR3 spells CSALWPGSSGNTIYF. The CDR3 region has the DNA TGCAGTGCACTGTGGCCCGGCTCCTCTGGAAACACCATATATTTT.

This clonotype was detected ten times or more. The chain links TRBV5-1 to TRBJ2-2, with a possible D match to TRBD2 (6 bases). The CDR3 is 16 amino acids. The V end was cut by 1 base, the J end by 6 bases, with 16 bases between. Germline lookup yields CDR1 SGHRS and CDR2 YFSETQ. The CDR3 nucleotides read TGCGCCAGCAGCTTGTCATCGGGAGCGTTTCCCGGGGAGCTGTTTTTT. This translates into CASSLSSGAFPGELFF.

This clonotype showed up many times. The rearrangement uses TRBV7-9 and TRBJ2-3, with D tentatively TRBD1 (5 bases). The V and J ends lost 6 bases and 7 bases respectively, with 8 bases between them. Per the germline V gene, CDR1 is SEHNR and CDR2 is FQNEAQ (reference sequence). The CDR3 runs to 11 residues. Here the CDR3 DNA reads TGTGCCAGCAGGGCAGGGTATACGCAGTATTTT. This codes for CASRAGYTQYF.

This clonotype was counted at least ten times. V is TRBV29-1 and J is TRBJ1-3, with no clear D. Per germline, CDR1 SQVTM and CDR2 ANQGSEA. CDR3 size: 14 residues. V dropped 5 bases and J dropped 0 bases, with 11 bases sitting between them. This CDR3 is CSVRDIISGNTIYF. The CDR3 DNA reads as TGCAGCGTTAGGGATATAATCTCTGGAAACACCATATATTTT.

In this sample, this clonotype turned up many times. This clone may be a read error of a much larger clone one base away. The chain combines TRBV7-8 with TRBJ1-1; no definite D call. V was shortened by 1 base and J by 1 base, with 4 bases between the two germline ends. There are 13 residues in the CDR3. The germline V gene encodes CDR1 SGHVS and CDR2 FQNEAQ. This CDR3 is CASSLDQNTEAFF. The CDR3 DNA reads as TGTGCCAGCAGCTTAGACCAGAACACTGAAGCTTTCTTT. Full variable domain (missing parts from reference TRBV7-8 and TRBJ1-1): GAGVSQSPRYKVAKRGQDVALRCDPISGHVSLFWYQQALGQGPEFLTYFQNEAQLDKSGLPSDRFFAERPEGSVSTLKIQRTQQEDSAVYLCASSLDQNTEAFFGQGTRLTVV.

The V gene is TRBV5-1, the J gene TRBJ1-1; D is unclear. V was pared by 4 bases and J by 1 base, with 14 bases between. The V gene's germline CDR1 is SGHRS and CDR2 YFSETQ. This CDR3 has 15 amino acids. The CDR3 sequence is CASSLWVEGNTEAFF. CDR3 coding DNA: TGCGCCAGCAGCCTGTGGGTTGAGGGGAACACTGAAGCTTTCTTT.

The genes are TRBV11-2 and TRBJ2-1, with D possibly TRBD2 on 5 matching bases. Germline CDR1 reads SGHAT; CDR2 reads FQNNGV. The CDR3 contains 16 residues. Trimming took off 1 base at V and 4 bases at J, with 14 bases between the two ends. The CDR3 loop reads CASSLVGYRGYNEQFF. The CDR3 DNA follows: TGTGCCAGCAGCTTAGTAGGGTACCGGGGTTACAATGAGCAGTTCTTC.

This clonotype was counted only a few times. The chain combines TRBV6-1 with TRBJ2-5; 10 bases fit TRBD1. The trim removed 5 bases at V and 8 bases at J, leaving 8 bases unmatched. The length of the CDR3 is 14 residues. Per the germline V gene, CDR1 is MNHNS and CDR2 is SASEGT. CDR3 sequence: CASSRDRGAVTQYF. The DNA for the CDR3 is TGTGCCAGCAGTCGGGACAGGGGTGCGGTTACCCAGTACTTC.

This clonotype was seen ten or more times. The rearrangement joins TRBV6-5 to TRBJ1-2, with TRBD1 matching 7 bases. The CDR3 spans 13 residues. The junction had 3 bases not matched to a gene; V was cut back by 6 bases and J by 2 bases. Germline V CDR1 and CDR2: MNHEY, SVGAGI. The DNA of the CDR3 is TGTGCCAGCAGAGGACAGGCGAACTATGGCTACACCTTC. This gives the protein CASRGQANYGYTF.

The table lists this clonotype with many counts. The chain recombines TRBV6-5 with TRBJ2-4; 10 nucleotides agree with TRBD1. The CDR3 sequence is 14 residues long. V trimming: 9 bases; J trimming: 5 bases; junction bases outside the gene matches: 7. Germline CDR1 reads MNHEY; CDR2 reads SVGAGI. The CDR3 is CASRRDRGQNIQYF. The CDR3 coding sequence is TGTGCCAGTCGTCGGGACAGGGGACAAAACATTCAGTACTTC.

V is TRBV28 and J is TRBJ2-7; the match to TRBD1 covers 10 bases. Germline values: CDR1 MDHEN, CDR2 SYDVKM. V was clipped by 10 bases and J by 3 bases; unmatched bases: 6. CDR3 length equals 13 residues. The CDR3 nucleotides are TGTGCCATCACCGACAGGGGGCACTACGAGCAGTACTTC. It encodes CAITDRGHYEQYF. The full variable domain, completed using reference TRBV28 and TRBJ2-7, is DVKVTQSSRYLVKRTGEKVFLECVQDMDHENMFWYRQDPGLGLRLIYFSYDVKMKEKGDIPEGYSVSREKKERFSLILESASTNQTSMYLCAITDRGHYEQYFGPGTRLTVT.

Many counts were recorded for this clonotype. V is TRBV27 and J is TRBJ2-5, with 10 nucleotides matching TRBD2. CDR3 size: 18 residues. The V and J ends lost 2 bases and 0 bases, in that order; junction bases with no gene match: 9. CDR1 is MNHEY and CDR2 is SMNVEV in the germline V gene (reference sequence). Here the CDR3 DNA reads TGTGCCAGCAGTTTACGGCCCTGGACTAGCGGAAACCAAGAGACCCAGTACTTC. Translating it yields CASSLRPWTSGNQETQYF.

This rearrangement joins TRBV5-6 to TRBJ1-5; a weak D match, TRBD1 (6 bases). V lost 8 bases and J lost 4, with 10 bases in between. Germline-derived CDR1 and CDR2 are SGHDT and YYEEEE. CDR3 length: 12 residues. For the CDR3, the DNA is TGTGCCAGGGTACAGGGAAATCAGCCCCAGCATTTT. Protein sequence: CARVQGNQPQHF.

Ten or more counts support this clonotype. This sequence joins TRBV5-1 and TRBJ2-7; 7 bases agree with TRBD1. Per the germline V gene, CDR1 is SGHRS and CDR2 is YFSETQ. J lost 3 bases, V lost 2 bases, and 5 bases had no gene match. The CDR3 has 14 amino acids. CDR3 DNA: TGCGCCAGCAGCTTTACCCCAGGGGGCTACGAGCAGTACTTC. This codes for CASSFTPGGYEQYF.

Many counts were recorded for this clonotype. DNA of the CDR3: TGTGCCAGTACCGACCTCAATGAGCAGTTCTTC. This translates into CASTDLNEQFF. The gene calls are TRBV19 and TRBJ2-1; D gene uncertain. The V and J ends lost 7 bases and 6 bases respectively, with 7 bases between them. CDR1 and CDR2 from the germline V gene are LNHDA and SQIVND (reference sequence). This CDR3 comprises 11 residues.

This clonotype was observed many times. The rearrangement uses TRBV27 and TRBJ1-1; D gene unclear. Germline CDR1 is MNHEY and CDR2 is SMNVEV (reference sequence). The CDR3 extends over 15 amino acids. V lost 2 bases and J lost 4, with 14 bases in between. This chain's CDR3 is CASSLMKGWSTEAFF. The CDR3, as DNA: TGTGCCAGCAGTTTAATGAAGGGATGGAGCACTGAAGCTTTCTTT.